The 9 T cell receptor beta chains presented below share a single source sample, sequenced in a study of naive and memory T cell subsets. Two oligonucleotides, mixed equimolar, formed the beta constant-region primer covering TRBC1 and TRBC2. A single record per CDR3 protein comes from TCRdb applying MiXCR to the UMI-ligation and nested PCR reads. The table shows 65,000 to 85,000 distinct CDR3 sequences, with 10% to 15% occurring only once. The sequenced sample consisted of central memory CD4+ T cells from blood. These receptors came from a human donor in good health.

This sequence joins TRBV19 and TRBJ1-5, with D maybe TRBD1 (5 bases). Germline values: CDR1 LNHDA, CDR2 SQIVND (reference sequence). Trimming left V 7 bases short and J 11 bases short, with 27 bases between. The length of the CDR3 is 16 residues. The DNA of the CDR3 is TGTGCCAGTACCGACCCCCCCGGGGCGCGGAATTCTGCCCAGCATTTT. Translation: CASTDPPGARNSAQHF.

The rearrangement joins TRBV12-3 or TRBV12-4 to TRBJ2-7, with 10 bases that match TRBD1. The V and J ends lost 5 bases and 6 bases, in that order; junction bases with no gene match: 4. The CDR3 has 13 amino acids. This CDR3 reads CASSPGQGFEQYF. For the CDR3, the DNA is TGTGCCAGCAGTCCGGGACAGGGGTTCGAGCAGTACTTC.

This clonotype was seen ten or more times. The rearrangement joins TRBV27 to TRBJ1-3; D is uncertain. V shed 3 bases and J shed 2 bases, with 8 bases lying between them. Looked up from germline, CDR1 is MNHEY and CDR2 is SMNVEV (reference sequence). This CDR3 contains 14 residues. CDR3 in amino acids: CASSFAGTGNTIYF. CDR3 DNA: TGTGCCAGCAGTTTTGCCGGGACTGGAAACACCATATATTTT.

The chain recombines TRBV28 with TRBJ1-1; 8 bases map to TRBD1. V lost 4 bases and J lost 5; bases outside the gene matches: 9. The germline V gene encodes CDR1 MDHEN and CDR2 SYDVKM. The CDR3 spans 15 residues. The CDR3 sequence: CASSSSGQVGTEAFF. The CDR3 nucleotides are TGTGCCAGCAGTTCATCGGGACAGGTGGGGACTGAAGCTTTCTTT. The whole variable domain, filled in from reference TRBV28 and TRBJ1-1, reads DVKVTQSSRYLVKRTGEKVFLECVQDMDHENMFWYRQDPGLGLRLIYFSYDVKMKEKGDIPEGYSVSREKKERFSLILESASTNQTSMYLCASSSSGQVGTEAFFGQGTRLTVV.

This clonotype was seen a few times. CDR3 DNA: TGTGCCATCAGTTCGATCAGCCAAGAGACCCAGTACTTC. It codes for CAISSISQETQYF. The chain uses TRBV10-3 and TRBJ2-5; no firm D call. In germline, CDR1 is ENHRY, CDR2 SYGVKD. Trimming shortened V by 5 bases and J by 1 base, and 8 bases separated the two germline ends. This CDR3 region has 13 residues.

CDR3 in DNA: TGTGCCAGCAGCCTGGGACAGAATCAGCCCCAGCATTTT. It is translated as CASSLGQNQPQHF. The J gene is TRBJ1-5, the V gene TRBV7-9; TRBD1 matches at 7 bases. The CDR3 is 13 residues long. V was clipped by 5 bases and J by 4 bases; unmatched bases: 2. Germline V CDR1 and CDR2: SEHNR, FQNEAQ (reference sequence).

This clonotype was detected a few times. V and J are TRBV20-1 and TRBJ2-3; D is uncertain. The CDR3 spans 15 residues. Trimming took off 0 bases at V and 3 bases at J, with 13 bases between the two ends. Germline CDR1 is DFQATT and CDR2 is SNEGSKA (reference sequence). CDR3 residues: CSAREGTLGTDTQYF. The CDR3 DNA is TGCAGTGCTAGAGAGGGCACATTAGGGACAGATACGCAGTATTTT.

The V gene is TRBV12-3 or TRBV12-4, the J gene TRBJ2-5, with 7 bases lining up with TRBD2. V gave up 1 base and J gave up 4 bases; unmatched junction bases: 3. The CDR3 spans 14 residues. The DNA of the CDR3 is TGTGCCAGCAGTTTAGGGGACTATTTAGAGACCCAGTACTTC. The encoded protein is CASSLGDYLETQYF.

The chain carries TRBV4-2 and TRBJ1-1; D gene unclear. The V gene's germline CDR1 is LGHNA and CDR2 YNFKEQ. The CDR3 sequence is 14 residues long. Trimming shortened V by 3 bases and J by 1 base, and 9 bases separated the two germline ends. CDR3 sequence reads: CASSQAPANTEAFF. CDR3 in DNA: TGTGCCAGCAGCCAGGCACCAGCGAACACTGAAGCTTTCTTT.